The clone carrying this T cell receptor (beta chain) has just a few counts. TCRdb re-derived calls from the 5' RACE reads in MiXCR, one entry per CDR3 protein. The sample has some 62,000 distinct CDR3 sequences, about 31% seen once. The CDR3 runs to 15 residues. Per the germline V gene, CDR1 is SGHRS and CDR2 is YFSETQ. The V end lost 1 base, the J end lost 6 bases, and 16 bases lay between the germline ends. The sequencing sample was made of tumor-infiltrating naive CD4+ T cells sorted from the breast tumor. The subset is: naive CD4+ T cells, CD4+CD45RA+CD25-. The receptor's source is a female donor with breast cancer. The chain uses TRBV5-1 and TRBJ1-2, with D perhaps matching TRBD1 (6 bases). CDR3 nucleotides: TGCGCCAGCAGCTTGTCCGGAGCAGGGGAGCATGGCTACACCTTC. It codes for CASSLSGAGEHGYTF. The full variable domain, rest sourced from reference TRBV5-1 and TRBJ1-2, is KAGVTQTPRYLIKTRGQQVTLSCSPISGHRSVSWYQQTPGQGLQFLFEYFSETQRNKGNFPGRFSGRQFSNSRSEMNVSTLELGDSALYLCASSLSGAGEHGYTFGSGTRLTVV.